Given below is one T cell receptor (beta chain) in context. Germline trimming cut 4 bases from V and 5 bases from J; bases unmatched to any gene: 5. The CDR3 is made up of 14 amino acids. Germline V gene data show CDR1 as LNHDA and CDR2 as SQIVND (reference sequence). Assay used: immunoSEQ multiplex PCR; TCRdb lists only in-frame clones, some missing. The sample has around 100,000 clones, roughly 87% seen once. These data originate in a study of control samples from healthy donors and cancer patients. This rearrangement joins TRBV19 to TRBJ2-5, with 9 bases identical to TRBD1. This clonotype originated in a woman between 45 and 65 years old in good health. Sequenced sample: blood. The CDR3 nucleotides are TGTGCCAGTAGTACGACACAGGGGGCGGAGACCCAGTACTTC. It specifies CASSTTQGAETQYF.